Listed here are 21 T cell receptor beta chains from one sample, sequenced in a study of STAT5B mutations in CD4+ large granular lymphocyte leukemia. The method was immunoSEQ multiplex PCR; TCRdb's version includes in-frame clones alone and lacks a portion of them. The sample yields more than 30,000 clones, roughly 80% seen once. The specimen was CD4+ T cells from blood buffy coats. The receptors were sampled from a human donor in good health.

The chain links TRBV28 to TRBJ1-5; 7 bases agree with TRBD1. From germline, CDR1 is MDHEN and CDR2 SYDVKM. The CDR3 covers 13 residues. The trim removed 8 bases at V and 0 bases at J, leaving 1 base unmatched. CDR3 nucleotides: TGTGCCAGCGGGACAGATAGCAATCAGCCCCAGCATTTT. Protein: CASGTDSNQPQHF. Variable domain in full (rest from reference TRBV28 and TRBJ1-5): DVKVTQSSRYLVKRTGEKVFLECVQDMDHENMFWYRQDPGLGLRLIYFSYDVKMKEKGDIPEGYSVSREKKERFSLILESASTNQTSMYLCASGTDSNQPQHFGDGTRLSIL.

V is TRBV2 and J is TRBJ1-1; unclear D gene. CDR1 and CDR2 from the germline V gene are SNHLY and FYNNEI. The CDR3 is made up of 14 amino acids. Trimming shortened V by 3 bases and J by 2 bases, and 10 bases separated the two germline ends. CDR3 loop: CASSDAWANTEAFF. CDR3 nucleotides: TGTGCCAGCAGTGACGCCTGGGCTAACACTGAAGCTTTCTTT.

V and J are TRBV15 and TRBJ2-4, with D perhaps assigned TRBD1 or TRBD2 (5 bases each). The CDR3 is 16 residues long. The ends were cut back, 1 base at V and 0 bases at J, with 10 bases in the middle. Per germline, CDR1 LNHNV and CDR2 YYDKDF (reference sequence). The chain's CDR3 is CATSRGDGIAKNIQYF. The CDR3 nucleotides read TGTGCCACCAGCAGAGGGGACGGAATAGCCAAAAACATTCAGTACTTC.

V usage is TRBV6-5 and J usage is TRBJ2-3, with no clear D. The length of the CDR3 is 15 residues. Germline V CDR1 and CDR2: MNHEY, SVGAGI. Trimming removed 6 bases from V and 1 base from J, with 14 bases in between. DNA for the CDR3: TGTGCCAGCAGGAGAGAGGCCCTCCGCACAGATACGCAGTATTTT. Translation: CASRREALRTDTQYF.

The V and J genes are TRBV11-1 and TRBJ2-7; D gene unclear. The length of the CDR3 is 12 residues. CDR1 is SGHAT, CDR2 FQDESV, per germline (reference sequence). Between the trimmed V and J ends, which lost 5 bases and 3 bases, there was a span of 8 bases. The CDR3 DNA reads TGTGCCAGCAGCCCCGGCCGCTACGAGCAGTACTTC. It specifies CASSPGRYEQYF. Supplemented by reference TRBV11-1 and TRBJ2-7, the full variable domain reads EAEVAQSPRYKITEKSQAVAFWCDPISGHATLYWYRQILGQGPELLVQFQDESVVDDSQLPKDRFSAERLKGVDSTLKIQPAELGDSAMYLCASSPGRYEQYFGPGTRLTVT.

J is TRBJ2-1 and V is TRBV12-5; the D is unclear. The CDR3 is 13 amino acids. The germline V gene has CDR1 LGHNT and CDR2 FRNRAP. Trimming took 1 base from V and 7 from J, leaving 8 bases between them. Here the CDR3 reads CASGLEGWNEQFF. The DNA of the CDR3 is TGTGCTAGTGGTTTGGAAGGGTGGAATGAGCAGTTCTTC.

The J gene is TRBJ2-3, the V gene TRBV7-2, with 9 bases that match TRBD1. CDR1 and CDR2 from the germline V gene are SGHTA and FQGNSA. This CDR3 is built from 15 residues. With 4 bases clipped from V and 4 bases from J, the junction kept 6 bases outside the gene matches. As DNA, the CDR3 is TGTGCCAGCAGCTCCCGGGACAGGGTTCCAGATACGCAGTATTTT. This sequence encodes CASSSRDRVPDTQYF.

The chain combines TRBV6-6 with TRBJ2-7; D is unclear. Germline V gene lookup returns CDR1 MNHNY and CDR2 SVGAGI (reference sequence). Deletions cut 2 bases from V and 2 bases from J, with 10 bases between. CDR3 length: 14 residues. CDR3 coding DNA: TGTGCCAGCAGTTACCTGGCAGAAACCTACGAGCAGTACTTC. Translating gives CASSYLAETYEQYF.

CDR3 loop: CAWSARHADTQYF. The CDR3 DNA reads TGTGCCTGGAGCGCCCGACACGCAGATACGCAGTATTTT. The chain uses TRBV30 and TRBJ2-3; no firm D call. V was pared by 3 bases and J by 4 bases, with 11 bases between. This CDR3 contains 13 residues. Germline V gives CDR1 GTSNPN, CDR2 SVGIG (reference sequence).

The V call is TRBV6-5, the J call TRBJ2-1, with 12 bases matching TRBD2. The V and J ends lost 4 bases and 5 bases, in that order; junction bases with no gene match: 6. The V gene's germline CDR1 is MNHEY and CDR2 SVGAGI. CDR3 length: 16 residues. The CDR3 reads CASSSRTSGRNNEQFF. DNA of the CDR3: TGTGCCAGCAGTTCCCGAACTAGCGGGAGGAACAATGAGCAGTTCTTC.

This sequence joins TRBV19 and TRBJ1-1; D call uncertain. V was pared by 0 bases and J by 3 bases, with 11 bases between. This CDR3 is built from 15 residues. In germline, CDR1 is LNHDA, CDR2 SQIVND (reference sequence). The CDR3 here is CASSIDPAGDTEAFF. The CDR3, as DNA: TGTGCCAGTAGTATAGATCCGGCAGGCGACACTGAAGCTTTCTTT.

This clone is a singleton in its sample. The chain links TRBV11-2 to TRBJ2-2, with 7 bases fitting TRBD2. The junction had 8 bases not matched to a gene; V was cut back by 2 bases and J by 2 bases. The length of the CDR3 is 17 residues. Germline V gene data show CDR1 as SGHAT and CDR2 as FQNNGV. The CDR3 is CASSLSLLAANTGELFF. The CDR3 region has the DNA TGTGCCAGCAGCTTATCCCTCCTAGCGGCAAACACCGGGGAGCTGTTTTTT.

This chain connects TRBV28 to TRBJ1-5, with 9 bases lining up with TRBD1. V lost 6 bases and J lost 7; bases outside the gene matches: 10. There are 15 residues in the CDR3. CDR1 MDHEN and CDR2 SYDVKM come from the germline V gene. The CDR3 DNA is TGTGCCAGCAGGATGGGTTGGGACAGGGAACAGCCCCAGCATTTT. Its protein is CASRMGWDREQPQHF.

The chain links TRBV19 to TRBJ1-1, with TRBD1 as a possible D gene (5 bases). The V gene lost 6 bases and the J gene lost 1 base, with 15 bases spanning the gap. Per the germline V gene, CDR1 is LNHDA and CDR2 is SQIVND (reference sequence). The CDR3 is 15 residues long. CDR3 protein: CASSPRAGTNTEAFF. CDR3 bases: TGTGCCAGTAGCCCTCGGGCAGGGACGAACACTGAAGCTTTCTTT.

This chain uses TRBV14 with TRBJ1-4; tentative D call: TRBD1 (6 bases). Germline CDR1 is SGHDN and CDR2 is FVKESK. V dropped 3 bases and J dropped 8 bases, with 13 bases sitting between them. The CDR3 extends over 14 amino acids. In DNA, the CDR3 is TGTGCCAGCAGCCACCCAGGGGTCGGAGAAAAACTGTTTTTT. Translating gives CASSHPGVGEKLFF.

Only one count was recorded for this clone. V gene TRBV10-2 combines with J gene TRBJ2-3, with TRBD2 matching 14 bases. Trimming at V came to 5 bases and at J to 0 bases, leaving 1 base not matched to a gene. The CDR3 sequence is 16 residues long. Germline CDR1 WSHSY, CDR2 SAAADI. In DNA, the CDR3 is TGCGCCAGCAGTCGGACTAGCGGGGGGAGCACAGATACGCAGTATTTT. Protein sequence: CASSRTSGGSTDTQYF.

The chain recombines TRBV19 with TRBJ1-1; the D is unclear. This CDR3 comprises 15 residues. V shed 1 base and J shed 6 bases, with 15 bases lying between them. Germline V gene lookup returns CDR1 LNHDA and CDR2 SQIVND (reference sequence). CDR3 region: CASSIGSGMAPEAFF. The CDR3 bases are TGTGCCAGTAGTATAGGTTCGGGGATGGCCCCTGAAGCTTTCTTT.

The rearrangement uses TRBV2 and TRBJ2-5; 10 bases line up with TRBD2. CDR1 and CDR2 from the germline V gene are SNHLY and FYNNEI. The CDR3 has 14 residues. The J segment lost 5 bases and the V segment lost 7 bases, leaving 7 bases of the junction unmatched. The CDR3 DNA is TGTGCCAGCAAGCAGACTAGCGGGTCTGAGACCCAGTACTTC. Translation gives CASKQTSGSETQYF.

In nucleotides, the CDR3 is TGTGCCACCAGCAGAGAATTAGCAGTCCTACAAGAGACCCAGTACTTC. As protein: CATSRELAVLQETQYF. The V gene is TRBV15, the J gene TRBJ2-5; no clear D. The V gene lost 0 bases and the J gene lost 2 bases, with 13 bases spanning the gap. CDR3 size: 16 residues. Germline V gene data show CDR1 as LNHNV and CDR2 as YYDKDF (reference sequence).

The V call is TRBV5-4, the J call TRBJ2-5, with TRBD1 as a possible D gene (5 bases). The germline V gene has CDR1 SGHNT and CDR2 YYREEE (reference sequence). The CDR3 sequence is 14 residues long. Trimming removed 3 bases from V and 5 bases from J, with 14 bases in between. CDR3: CASSSDGPGETQYF. The CDR3 nucleotides read TGTGCCAGCAGCTCGGACGGGCCAGGGGAGACCCAGTACTTC. Full variable domain (rest looked up from reference TRBV5-4 and TRBJ2-5): ETGVTQSPTHLIKTRGQQVTLRCSSQSGHNTVSWYQQALGQGPQFIFQYYREEENGRGNFPPRFSGLQFPNYSSELNVNALELDDSALYLCASSSDGPGETQYFGPGTRLLVL.

The J gene is TRBJ1-2, the V gene TRBV20-1, with no clear D. The CDR3 is 10 amino acids. The germline gives CDR1 DFQATT, CDR2 SNEGSKA (reference sequence). The CDR3 spells CSVLHAGYTF. In nucleotides, the CDR3 is TGCAGCGTATTACATGCGGGCTACACCTTC.